This TCR beta chain was captured in a study of blood T cells in healthy people across ages. Peripheral blood, about 9.8 milliliters per donor, was collected. No fewer than 6 million PBMCs went into each sample. This CDR3 region has 12 residues. Trimming stripped 6 bases from V and 2 bases from J, with 8 bases between. Germline CDR1 KGHSH, CDR2 LQKENI. Alongside a J-beta primer mix, a sample-barcoded 5' primer served in a second PCR lasting roughly 6 to 11 cycles. TCRdb recomputed calls from the 5' RACE reads with MiXCR, one row per CDR3 protein. The sample carries about a million distinct CDR3 sequences, under 40% recorded once.

The receptor was isolated from a man aged 18 to 29 in good health. Material for sequencing was blood. This chain connects TRBV18 to TRBJ2-7; no reliable D call. The CDR3 bases are TGTGCCAGCTCGCAGACCACCTACGAGCAGTACTTC. Its translation is CASSQTTYEQYF.